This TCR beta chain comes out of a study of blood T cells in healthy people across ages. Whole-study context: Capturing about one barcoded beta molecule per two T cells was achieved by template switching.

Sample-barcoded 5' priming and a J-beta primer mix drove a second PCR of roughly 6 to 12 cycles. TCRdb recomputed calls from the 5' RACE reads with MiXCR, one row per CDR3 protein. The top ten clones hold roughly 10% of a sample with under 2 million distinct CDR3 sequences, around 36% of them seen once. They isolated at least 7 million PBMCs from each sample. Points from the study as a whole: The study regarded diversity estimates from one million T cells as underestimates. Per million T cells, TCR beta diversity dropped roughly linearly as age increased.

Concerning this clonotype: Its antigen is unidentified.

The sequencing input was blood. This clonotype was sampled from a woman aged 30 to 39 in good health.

The CDR3 is CASSHETGADTEAFF. The CDR3 bases are TGTGCCAGCAGCCACGAGACAGGGGCCGACACTGAAGCTTTCTTT. The chain has TRBV7-9 and TRBJ1-1, with TRBD1 matching over 8 bases. This CDR3 is built from 15 residues. CDR1 is SEHNR, CDR2 FQNEAQ, per germline (reference sequence). Losses at the gene ends were 5 bases for V and 3 bases for J; bases not matched to a gene: 8.